This T cell receptor beta chain stems from a study of OX40 agonist ivuxolimab in advanced cancers. Points from the study as a whole: The 0.1-3.0 mg/kg partial responders had among the lowest clonal expansion. The study observed clonal expansion of CD4+ and CD8+ blood T cells by week 6 at 0.1 to 3.0 mg/kg. Certain nonresponding patients likewise had low normalized T-cell clonal expansion.

Sampling times: baseline, cycle 4 day 1, cycle 7 day 1. This table comes from immunoSEQ multiplex PCR, and its TCRdb copy is limited to in-frame clones, with some not included. Found here are tens of thousands of clones, about 88% of them singletons; the top ten hold approximately 0.28%. CDR1 and CDR2 (germline): SQVTM, ANQGSEA. V was trimmed by 5 bases and J by 1 base, leaving 5 bases between them. The CDR3 runs to 12 residues. A remark on this clone: Its matching antigen is unknown.

The gene calls are TRBV29-1 and TRBJ2-2; no clear D. The receptor was derived from an adult with an advanced solid tumor such as melanoma, head and neck, liver or kidney cancer. Sequences were derived from CD4+ or CD8+ T cells sorted from blood, sampled in a trial of the OX40 agonist ivuxolimab. The CDR3 region has the DNA TGCAGCGTTACTGAGAACACCGGGGAGCTGTTTTTT. This sequence encodes CSVTENTGELFF.